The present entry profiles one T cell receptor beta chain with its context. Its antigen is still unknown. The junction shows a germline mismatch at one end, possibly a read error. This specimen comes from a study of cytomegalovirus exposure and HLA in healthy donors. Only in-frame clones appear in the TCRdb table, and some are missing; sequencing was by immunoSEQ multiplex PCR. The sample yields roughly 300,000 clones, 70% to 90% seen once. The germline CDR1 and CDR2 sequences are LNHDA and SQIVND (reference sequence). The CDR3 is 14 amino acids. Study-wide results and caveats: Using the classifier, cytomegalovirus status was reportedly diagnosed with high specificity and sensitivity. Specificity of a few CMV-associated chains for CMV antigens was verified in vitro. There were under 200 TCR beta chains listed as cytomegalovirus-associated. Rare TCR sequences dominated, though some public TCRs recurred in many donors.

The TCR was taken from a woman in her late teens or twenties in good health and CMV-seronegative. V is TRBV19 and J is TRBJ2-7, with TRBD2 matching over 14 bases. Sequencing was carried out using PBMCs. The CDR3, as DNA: TGTGCCAGTAGGGGGACTAGCGGGAGTCCGGATGCGGTCTTC. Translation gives CASRGTSGSPDAVF.